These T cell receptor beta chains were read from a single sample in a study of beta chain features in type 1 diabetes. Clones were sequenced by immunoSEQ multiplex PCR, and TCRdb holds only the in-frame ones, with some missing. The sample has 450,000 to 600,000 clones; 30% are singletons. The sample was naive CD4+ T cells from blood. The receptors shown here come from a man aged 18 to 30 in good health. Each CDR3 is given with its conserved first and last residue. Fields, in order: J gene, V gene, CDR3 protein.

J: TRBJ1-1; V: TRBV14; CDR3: CASSQRDSWTEAFF
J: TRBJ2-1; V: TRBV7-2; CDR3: CASSLMTGGNNEQFF
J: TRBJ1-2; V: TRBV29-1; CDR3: CSVVGSGGTVNYGYTF
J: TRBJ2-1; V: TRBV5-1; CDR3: CASSIGLAGNEQFF
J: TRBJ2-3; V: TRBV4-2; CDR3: CASSQPGLATSTDTQYF
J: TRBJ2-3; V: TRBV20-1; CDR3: CSARLDTQYF
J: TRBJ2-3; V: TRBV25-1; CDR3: CASSEAGTSGADTQYF
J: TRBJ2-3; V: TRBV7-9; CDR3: CASSLPTDTQYF
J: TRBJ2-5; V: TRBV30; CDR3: CAWSGTGQSNQETQYF
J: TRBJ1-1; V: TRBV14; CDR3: CASSQEFGRNTEAFF
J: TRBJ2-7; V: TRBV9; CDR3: CASSVEPAGGVEQYF
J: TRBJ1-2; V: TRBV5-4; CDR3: CASSLDPGGNYGYTF
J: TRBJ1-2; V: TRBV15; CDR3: CATSSGPWDYGYTF
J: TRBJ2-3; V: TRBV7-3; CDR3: CASSLASLTDTQYF
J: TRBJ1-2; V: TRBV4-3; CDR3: CASSQGAPNQNGYTF
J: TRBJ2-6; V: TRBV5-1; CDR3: CASSLGTGRSGANVLTF
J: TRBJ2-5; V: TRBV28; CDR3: CASSPDPPSGEQETQYF
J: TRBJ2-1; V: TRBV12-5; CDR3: CASGPLGMHEQFF
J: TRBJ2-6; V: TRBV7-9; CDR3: CASSLGRTGISGANVLTF
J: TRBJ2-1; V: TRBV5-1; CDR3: CASSPSGAAHNEQFF
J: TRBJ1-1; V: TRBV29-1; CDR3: CSVGLWGGNTEAFF
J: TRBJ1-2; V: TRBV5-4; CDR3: CASSENPGASNGYTF
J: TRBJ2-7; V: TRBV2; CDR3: CASSGQLSYEQYF
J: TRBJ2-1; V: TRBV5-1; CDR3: CASSLADRSYNEQFF
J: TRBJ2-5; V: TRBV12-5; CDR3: CASAGGGPVGTQYF
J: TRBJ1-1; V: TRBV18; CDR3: CASSPDMNTEAFF
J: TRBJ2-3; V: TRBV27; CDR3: CASRRGPDTQYF
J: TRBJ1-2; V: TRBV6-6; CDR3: CASSSGQGTNYGYTF
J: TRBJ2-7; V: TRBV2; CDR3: CASSEVAEQYF
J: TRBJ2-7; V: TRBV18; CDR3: CASSPGDGYEQYF
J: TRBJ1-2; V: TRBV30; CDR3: CACYRVDYTF
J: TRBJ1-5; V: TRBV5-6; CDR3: CASSETGRSNQPQHF
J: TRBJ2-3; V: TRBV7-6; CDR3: CASSLAGQGTDTQYF
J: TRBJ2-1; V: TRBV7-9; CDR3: CASSLAGVRSSYNEQFF
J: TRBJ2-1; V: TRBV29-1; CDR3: CSVDGTSNMGEQFF
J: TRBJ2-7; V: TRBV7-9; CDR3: CASSLTEPTYEQYF
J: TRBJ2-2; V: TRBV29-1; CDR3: CSVQQGAVPGELFF
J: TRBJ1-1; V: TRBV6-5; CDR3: CASSRGTLNTEAFF
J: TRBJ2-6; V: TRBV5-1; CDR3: CASSPRTGANVLTF
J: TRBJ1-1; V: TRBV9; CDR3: CASSVLDSGTEAFF
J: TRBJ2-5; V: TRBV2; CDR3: CASSVKETQYF
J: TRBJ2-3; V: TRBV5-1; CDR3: CASTLFWGTGGKDTQYF
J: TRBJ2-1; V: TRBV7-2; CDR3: CASSLGTSGTNEQFF
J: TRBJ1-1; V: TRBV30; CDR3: CAWNRDRENTEAFF
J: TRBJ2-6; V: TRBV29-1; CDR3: CSGSTGHSSGANVLTF
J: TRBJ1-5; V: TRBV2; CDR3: CASSEIGSGGNQPQHF
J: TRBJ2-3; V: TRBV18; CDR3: CASSPLAGGEQYF
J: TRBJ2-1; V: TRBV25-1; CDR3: CASSESGTSGKTYNEQFF
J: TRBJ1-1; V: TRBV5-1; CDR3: CASSLTGNTEAFF
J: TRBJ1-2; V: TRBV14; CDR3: CASSKGRADYGYTF
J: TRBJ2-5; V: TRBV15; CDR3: CATSSRDDPSGSRETQYF
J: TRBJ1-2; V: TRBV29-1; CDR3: CSVGRTGENYGYTF
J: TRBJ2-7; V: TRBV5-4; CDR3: CASSLRLTGTYEQYF
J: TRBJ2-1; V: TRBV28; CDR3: CATLRGEQFF
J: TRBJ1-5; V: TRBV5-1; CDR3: CASSLDGVSNQPQHF
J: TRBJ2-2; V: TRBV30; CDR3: CAWSILLAGGPGELFF
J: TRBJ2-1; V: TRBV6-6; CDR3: CASSYRAGEENEQFF
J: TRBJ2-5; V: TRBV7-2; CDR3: CASSPTSGGVYLETQYF
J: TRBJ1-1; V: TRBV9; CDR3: CASSVGSVNTEAFF
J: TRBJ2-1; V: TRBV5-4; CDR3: CASRLVRGGEQFF